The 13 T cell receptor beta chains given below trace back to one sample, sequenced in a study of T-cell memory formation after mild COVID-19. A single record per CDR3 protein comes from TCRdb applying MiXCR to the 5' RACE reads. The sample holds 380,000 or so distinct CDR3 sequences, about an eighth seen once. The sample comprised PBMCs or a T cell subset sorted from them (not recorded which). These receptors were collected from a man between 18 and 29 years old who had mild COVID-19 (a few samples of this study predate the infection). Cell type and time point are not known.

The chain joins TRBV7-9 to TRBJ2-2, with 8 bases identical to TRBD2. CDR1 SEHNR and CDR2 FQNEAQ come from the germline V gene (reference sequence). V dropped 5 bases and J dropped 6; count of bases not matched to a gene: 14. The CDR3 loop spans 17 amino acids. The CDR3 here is CASSPFLRRGVPGELFF. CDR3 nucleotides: TGTGCCAGCAGCCCCTTTCTGAGGCGGGGGGTACCCGGGGAGCTGTTTTTT.

The CDR3 sequence: CASSVSRDTRNQPQHF. CDR3 in DNA: TGTGCCAGCAGTGTCTCCAGGGATACCCGCAATCAGCCCCAGCATTTT. The chain carries TRBV2 and TRBJ1-5; D perhaps matches TRBD1 (5 bases). The CDR3 is 16 amino acids. CDR1 and CDR2 (germline): SNHLY, FYNNEI. V lost 4 bases to trimming and J lost 2 bases, with 15 bases between them.

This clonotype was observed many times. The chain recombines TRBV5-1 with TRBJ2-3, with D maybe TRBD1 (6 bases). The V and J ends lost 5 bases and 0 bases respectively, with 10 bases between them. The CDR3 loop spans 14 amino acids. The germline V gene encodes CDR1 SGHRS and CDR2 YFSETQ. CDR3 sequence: CASRRGYSTDTQYF. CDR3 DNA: TGCGCCAGCAGAAGGGGGTATAGCACAGATACGCAGTATTTT.

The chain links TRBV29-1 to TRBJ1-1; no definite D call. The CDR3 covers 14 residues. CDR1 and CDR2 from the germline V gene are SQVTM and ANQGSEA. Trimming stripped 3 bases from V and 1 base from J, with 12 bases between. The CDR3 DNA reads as TGCAGCGTTGAGAGGGCCGGTAGGAACACTGAAGCTTTCTTT. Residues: CSVERAGRNTEAFF.

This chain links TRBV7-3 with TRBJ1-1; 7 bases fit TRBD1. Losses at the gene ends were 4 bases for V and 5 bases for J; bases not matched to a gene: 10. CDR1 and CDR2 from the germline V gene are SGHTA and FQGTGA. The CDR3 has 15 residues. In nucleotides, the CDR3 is TGTGCCAGCAGCTCGACAGGGCTTGGGGAGACTGAAGCTTTCTTT. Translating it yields CASSSTGLGETEAFF.

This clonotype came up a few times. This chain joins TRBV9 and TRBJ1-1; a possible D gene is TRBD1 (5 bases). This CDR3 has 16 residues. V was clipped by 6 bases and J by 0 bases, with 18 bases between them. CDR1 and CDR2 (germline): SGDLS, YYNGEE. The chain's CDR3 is CASNRQPLNMNTEAFF. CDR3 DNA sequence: TGTGCCAGCAACAGACAGCCGCTCAATATGAACACTGAAGCTTTCTTT.

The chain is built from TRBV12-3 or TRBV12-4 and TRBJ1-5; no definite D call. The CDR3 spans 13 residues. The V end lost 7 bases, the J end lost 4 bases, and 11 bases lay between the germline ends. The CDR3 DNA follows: TGTGCCAGCACCCTTTCGGGTAATCAGCCCCAGCATTTT. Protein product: CASTLSGNQPQHF.

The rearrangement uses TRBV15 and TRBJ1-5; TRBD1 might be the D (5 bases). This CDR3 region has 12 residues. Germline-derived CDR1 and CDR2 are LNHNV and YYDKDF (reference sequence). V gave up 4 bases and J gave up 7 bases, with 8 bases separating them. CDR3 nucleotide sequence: TGTGCCACCAGCACGGGGGAACAGCCCCAGCATTTT. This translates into CATSTGEQPQHF.

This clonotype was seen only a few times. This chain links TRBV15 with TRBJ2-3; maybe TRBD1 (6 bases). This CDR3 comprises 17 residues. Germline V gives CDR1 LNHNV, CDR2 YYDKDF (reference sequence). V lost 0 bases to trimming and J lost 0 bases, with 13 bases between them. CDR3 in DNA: TGTGCCACCAGCAGAGATGTTGGGGGCCGGAGCACAGATACGCAGTATTTT. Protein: CATSRDVGGRSTDTQYF.

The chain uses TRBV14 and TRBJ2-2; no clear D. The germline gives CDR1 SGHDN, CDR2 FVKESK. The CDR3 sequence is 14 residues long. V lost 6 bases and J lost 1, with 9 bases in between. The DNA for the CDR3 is TGTGCCAGCAGACCTGGAAGGAACACCGGGGAGCTGTTTTTT. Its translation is CASRPGRNTGELFF. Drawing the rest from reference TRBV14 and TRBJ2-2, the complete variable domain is EAGVTQFPSHSVIEKGQTVTLRCDPISGHDNLYWYRRVMGKEIKFLLHFVKESKQDESGMPNNRFLAERTGGTYSTLKVQPAELEDSGVYFCASRPGRNTGELFFGEGSRLTVL.

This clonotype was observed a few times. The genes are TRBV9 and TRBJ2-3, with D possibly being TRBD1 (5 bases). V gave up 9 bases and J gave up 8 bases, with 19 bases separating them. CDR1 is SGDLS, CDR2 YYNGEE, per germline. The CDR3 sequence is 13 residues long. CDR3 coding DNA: TGTGCCACCTCTTATTCCGGGCAGGGTACGCAGTATTTT. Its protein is CATSYSGQGTQYF. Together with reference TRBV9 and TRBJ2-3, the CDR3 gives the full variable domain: DSGVTQTPKHLITATGQRVTLRCSPRSGDLSVYWYQQSLDQGLQFLIQYYNGEERAKGNILERFSAQQFPDLHSELNLSSLELGDSALYFCATSYSGQGTQYFGPGTRLTVL.

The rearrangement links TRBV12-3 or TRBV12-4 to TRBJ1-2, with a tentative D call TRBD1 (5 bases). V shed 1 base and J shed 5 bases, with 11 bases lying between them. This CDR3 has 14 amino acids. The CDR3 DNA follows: TGTGCCAGCAGTTTAGAGGGCCCAGGGTATGGCTACACCTTC. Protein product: CASSLEGPGYGYTF.

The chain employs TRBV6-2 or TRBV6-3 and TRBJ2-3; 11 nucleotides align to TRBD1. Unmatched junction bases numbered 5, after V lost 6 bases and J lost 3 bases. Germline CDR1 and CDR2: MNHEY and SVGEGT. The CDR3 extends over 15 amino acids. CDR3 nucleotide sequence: TGTGCCAGCAGACACCGGGACAGGGGGACAGATACGCAGTATTTT. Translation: CASRHRDRGTDTQYF.